The rows below give T cell receptor beta chains drawn from one sample of a study of CD8 T cells in Susac syndrome. One entry per CDR3 protein results from TCRdb running MiXCR on the immunoSEQ multiplex PCR reads. The sample shows some 130,000 distinct CDR3 sequences, approximately 95% of them seen only once. The specimen sequenced was CD8+ T cells from PBMCs. The receptors come from a human donor with Susac syndrome. The CDR3 runs from the conserved cysteine through the conserved F or W. The D gene is left open where the match is weak. The size of a clone is reported for some rows only, either as once, few or many, or as a class for expanded clones.

- TRBJ2-1 TRBV4-1 TRBD2 CASSQGGSSYNEQFF TGCGCCAGCAGCCAAGGCGGGAGCTCCTACAATGAGCAGTTCTTC
- TRBJ2-3 TRBV5-4 - CASSLGERTQDTQYF TGTGCCAGCAGCTTGGGGGAGAGGACACAAGATACGCAGTATTTT
- TRBJ2-4 TRBV28 - CASSLETGPVSNIQYF TGTGCCAGCAGTTTAGAAACAGGGCCGGTATCAAACATTCAGTACTTC
- TRBJ2-3 TRBV7-7 - CASSLVGTDTQYF TGTGCTAGCAGCTTAGTGGGCACAGATACGCAGTATTTT
- TRBJ2-5 TRBV29-1 TRBD2 CSVEGREMVETQYF TGCAGCGTTGAAGGGCGGGAGATGGTGGAGACCCAGTACTTC
- TRBJ1-5 TRBV25-1 - CASMGGVNQPQHF TGTGCCAGCATGGGGGGGGTCAATCAGCCCCAGCATTTT
- TRBJ2-3 TRBV12-3/TRBV12-4 TRBD2 CASSLSGSGGDTQYF TGTGCCAGCAGTCTGAGCGGGAGTGGTGGAGATACGCAGTATTTT
- TRBJ2-2 TRBV13 TRBD2 CASSPRREPGELFF TGTGCCAGCAGCCCACGGCGGGAGCCCGGGGAGCTGTTTTTT
- TRBJ2-7 TRBV13 TRBD2 CASSSKSGRIHEQYF TGTGCCAGCAGCTCCAAGAGCGGGAGGATCCACGAGCAGTACTTC
- TRBJ1-2 TRBV12-3/TRBV12-4 - CASSPQVGGSGYTF TGTGCCAGCAGTCCCCAGGTGGGCGGGAGTGGCTACACCTTC
- TRBJ1-4 TRBV7-9 TRBD1 CASSAGQGTSTNEKLFF TGTGCCAGCAGCGCGGGACAGGGGACTTCAACTAATGAAAAACTGTTTTTT
- TRBJ2-3 TRBV14 TRBD2 CASSAKRSGTADTQYF TGTGCCAGCAGCGCCAAGAGGAGCGGGACTGCAGATACGCAGTATTTT
- TRBJ2-7 TRBV3-1 TRBD2 CASSQEAGRAYEQYF TGTGCCAGCAGCCAAGAGGCAGGGAGGGCCTACGAGCAGTACTTC
- TRBJ2-1 TRBV7-3 - CASSSGPEGEQFF TGTGCCAGCAGCTCAGGACCCGAAGGTGAGCAGTTCTTC
- TRBJ2-2 TRBV13 - CASSLGGRPTNTGELFF TGTGCCAGCAGCTTAGGCGGGAGACCTACGAACACCGGGGAGCTGTTTTTT
- TRBJ2-1 TRBV3-1 TRBD2 CASSLNYGGDNYNEQFF TGTGCCAGCAGCCTTAACTACGGGGGGGATAACTACAATGAGCAGTTCTTC
- TRBJ2-1 TRBV20-1 TRBD2 CSAPPGLAGVYEQFF TGCAGTGCTCCCCCGGGACTAGCGGGAGTCTATGAGCAGTTCTTC
- TRBJ2-3 TRBV12-3/TRBV12-4 TRBD2 CASSLAAGAKDTQYF TGTGCCAGCAGTTTAGCCGCGGGAGCGAAAGATACGCAGTATTTT
- TRBJ2-5 TRBV29-1 - CSVDSGGYLQETQYF TGCAGCGTTGATTCGGGGGGCTACCTCCAAGAGACCCAGTACTTC
- TRBJ2-5 TRBV19 - CAISEGETQYF TGTGCCATTTCCGAGGGTGAGACCCAGTACTTC
- TRBJ1-2 TRBV9 - CASSPDLGANYGYTF TGTGCCAGCAGCCCAGACCTGGGAGCTAACTATGGCTACACCTTC
- TRBJ1-1 TRBV30 TRBD1 CACFVQGAAFF TGTGCCTGTTTTGTGCAGGGGGCGGCTTTCTTT
- TRBJ2-7 TRBV20-1 - CSARLGYEQYF TGCAGTGCTAGACTTGGGTACGAGCAGTACTTC
- TRBJ2-1 TRBV27 TRBD2 CASSFGLAGVAYNEQFF TGTGCCAGCAGTTTTGGACTAGCGGGAGTGGCCTACAATGAGCAGTTCTTC
once TRBJ2-1 TRBV12-3/TRBV12-4 - CASSPARILSQFF TGTGCCAGCAGCCCGGCGCGTATTTTGTCGCAGTTCTTC
- TRBJ2-7 TRBV5-4 - CASTSEAYEQYF TGTGCCAGCACCAGTGAGGCCTACGAGCAGTACTTC
- TRBJ1-1 TRBV27 - CASSKRPGTMNTEAFF TGTGCCAGCAGCAAACGACCCGGAACTATGAACACTGAAGCTTTCTTT
- TRBJ2-1 TRBV27 - CASGVDWYEQFF TGTGCCAGCGGCGTCGACTGGTACGAGCAGTTCTTC